The source of this TCR beta chain is a study of blood T cell repertoires in COVID-19. Study in general: The samples span acute and convalescent COVID-19 from the United States, Italy and Spain.

Original processing notes: Reference gene primer amplification gave nucleated cell count estimates. Clones were read by immunoSEQ multiplex PCR, and TCRdb kept only the in-frame ones, dropping some. V, J and clone size are taken as reported in that table, and D and trimming were inferred from the DNA itself. The sample contains fewer than 20,000 clones, nearly 90% of which appear only once. Between the trimmed V and J ends, which lost 1 base and 5 bases, there was a span of 12 bases. This CDR3 comprises 14 residues. CDR1 is ENHRY, CDR2 SYGVKD, per germline. The clonotype comes from a human donor in a cohort sampled during active COVID-19. The rearrangement links TRBV10-3 to TRBJ2-7, with unresolved D. Sequencing was done on a sample of peripheral blood. CDR3 sequence reads: CAISEWRLEHEQYF. CDR3 in DNA: TGTGCCATCAGTGAGTGGCGTCTAGAACACGAGCAGTACTTC.